Each of the 5 T cell receptor beta chains below was sequenced from the same sample in a study of cytomegalovirus exposure and HLA in healthy donors. The PCR used 60 Vbeta and 13 Jbeta primers. The data were produced by immunoSEQ multiplex PCR, yet TCRdb's version contains in-frame clones alone and is incomplete. The sample shows roughly 99,000 clones, 65% to 80% of them seen only once. The sample consisted of PBMCs. The receptors derive from a man between 60 and 75 years old in good health and CMV-seropositive.

This chain uses TRBV6-5 with TRBJ2-2, with D maybe TRBD1 (6 bases). V lost 6 bases and J 4 bases, leaving 15 bases between the germline ends. The germline CDR1 and CDR2 sequences are MNHEY and SVGAGI. CDR3 length equals 15 residues. The CDR3 loop is CASSFRGFGTGELFF. The CDR3 DNA reads TGTGCCAGCAGCTTTAGGGGGTTCGGCACCGGGGAGCTGTTTTTT.

V usage is TRBV4-1 and J usage is TRBJ2-4; a possible D gene is TRBD1 (6 bases). V gave up 1 base and J gave up 7 bases, with 8 bases separating them. Per the germline V gene, CDR1 is MGHRA and CDR2 is YSYEKL. CDR3 length equals 13 residues. The CDR3 region is CASSQVQGNIQYF. In DNA, the CDR3 is TGCGCCAGCAGCCAAGTCCAGGGGAACATTCAGTACTTC.

This clone appeared a few times. The chain employs TRBV6-5 and TRBJ1-4, with a weak D call TRBD1 (5 bases). The length of the CDR3 is 12 residues. Germline assignment: CDR1 MNHEY and CDR2 SVGAGI. The V end was cut by 5 bases, the J end by 11 bases, with 12 bases between. CDR3 residues: CASSRGGEKLFF. The CDR3 DNA reads TGTGCCAGCAGTCGGGGAGGGGAGAAACTGTTTTTT.

The chain joins TRBV19 to TRBJ2-1, with D maybe TRBD2 (5 bases). Germline V gives CDR1 LNHDA, CDR2 SQIVND (reference sequence). Trimming cost V 3 bases and J 0 bases, with 9 bases left between them. This CDR3 is built from 15 residues. The CDR3 bases are TGTGCCAGTAGTATCGGACTTAGCTCCTACAATGAGCAGTTCTTC. Translation gives CASSIGLSSYNEQFF.

This clone was seen just once. The chain uses TRBV4-2 and TRBJ2-3; 9 bases are shared with TRBD1. V was pared by 1 base and J by 0 bases, with 2 bases of the junction left unmatched. The CDR3 is 16 amino acids. The germline CDR1 and CDR2 sequences are LGHNA and YNFKEQ. For the CDR3, the DNA is TGTGCCAGCAGCCAAGCGGGACAGGGTAGCACAGATACGCAGTATTTT. Residues: CASSQAGQGSTDTQYF.